This T cell receptor beta chain was observed in a study of blood T cell repertoires in COVID-19. TCRdb's table, derived via immunoSEQ multiplex PCR, lists solely in-frame clones and lacks some. The sample holds roughly 430,000 clones, approximately 90% seen once. Trimming removed 0 bases from V and 5 bases from J, with 6 bases in between. The CDR3 extends over 13 amino acids. Germline CDR1 LGHNA, CDR2 YSLEER. The V and J genes are TRBV4-3 and TRBJ2-3, with D perhaps matching TRBD1 (5 bases). Specimen: PBMCs or T cells enriched from blood (not recorded which). This sequence originates from a woman between 18 and 29 years old who had been exposed to COVID-19. The CDR3 DNA reads TGCGCCAGCAGCCAAGATCAGGGAGATACGCAGTATTTT. Translating gives CASSQDQGDTQYF.